This T cell receptor (beta chain) was captured in a study of blood T cell repertoires in COVID-19. Study details: T cells, B-cell-depleted T cells, or PBMCs supplied cDNA or gDNA.

After removal of 0 bases from V and 1 base from J, the junction contained 7 bases not matched to a gene. The V gene's germline CDR1 is LNHNV and CDR2 YYDKDF (reference sequence). There are 18 residues in the CDR3. In the original analysis: Estimation of nucleated cell counts was performed using reference gene primer amplification. The assay was immunoSEQ multiplex PCR, and TCRdb's table has in-frame clones only and misses some. V, J and clone size are those of that table, while D and trimming were read from the DNA. The sample includes more than 200,000 clones, nearly 90% of them seen just once. The genes are TRBV15 and TRBJ2-4; 9 bases fit TRBD1. The clonotype was recovered from a man aged 18 to 29 with active or convalescent COVID-19. Sequenced: peripheral blood. CDR3: CATSRDRGTGNAKNIQYF. In DNA, the CDR3 is TGTGCCACCAGCAGAGATCGGGGGACAGGGAATGCCAAAAACATTCAGTACTTC.